The 20 T cell receptor beta chains reported below all come from one sample, sequenced in a study of blood T cell repertoires in COVID-19. This table comes from immunoSEQ multiplex PCR, and its TCRdb copy is limited to in-frame clones, with some not included. There are around 110,000 clones in the sample; approximately 82% occur only once, and about 2.1% lies in the top ten. The sample comprised peripheral blood. Receptor source: a young man with acute or convalescent COVID-19.

This clone showed up just once. The chain is built from TRBV5-6 and TRBJ2-1, with TRBD1 matching over 8 bases. Trimming cost V 5 bases and J 3 bases; bases outside gene matches: 10. This CDR3 contains 16 residues. Per germline, CDR1 SGHDT and CDR2 YYEEEE. In DNA form, the CDR3 reads TGTGCCAGCAGTTACATGGACAGGGACATCTACAATGAGCAGTTCTTC. Its translation: CASSYMDRDIYNEQFF.

The genes are TRBV4-1 and TRBJ1-5, with unresolved D. CDR1 and CDR2 from the germline V gene are MGHRA and YSYEKL. V gave up 3 bases and J gave up 0 bases, with 3 bases separating them. There are 13 residues in the CDR3. CDR3 loop: CASSQASNQPQHF. The DNA for the CDR3 is TGCGCCAGCAGCCAGGCTAGCAATCAGCCCCAGCATTTT.

This chain connects TRBV29-1 to TRBJ2-2, with 11 bases identical to TRBD1. The CDR3 length is 16 residues. Looked up from germline, CDR1 is SQVTM and CDR2 is ANQGSEA. Trimming removed 6 bases from V and 1 base from J; junction bases left unmatched: 7. CDR3 bases: TGCAGCGTGGCAGCGGGACAGGGGGTGAACACCGGGGAGCTGTTTTTT. Its protein is CSVAAGQGVNTGELFF.

This clone was seen more than once but under ten times. V and J are TRBV3-1 (or the pseudogene TRBV3-2) and TRBJ1-5, with a tentative D call TRBD1 (5 bases). Trimming removed 2 bases from V and 3 bases from J, with 8 bases in between. The CDR3 length is 14 residues. The germline CDR1 and CDR2 sequences are LGHDT and YNNKEL (reference sequence). The CDR3 loop is CASSQQGTNQPQHF. The CDR3 DNA reads TGTGCCAGCAGCCAACAGGGTACCAATCAGCCCCAGCATTTT.

The chain combines TRBV6-5 with TRBJ2-3; 9 nucleotides match TRBD2. V dropped 5 bases and J dropped 5; count of bases not matched to a gene: 5. Germline lookup yields CDR1 MNHEY and CDR2 SVGAGI. This CDR3 contains 14 residues. The CDR3 DNA reads as TGTGCCAGCAGTCCGGGACTAGCCGTAGATACGCAGTATTTT. As protein: CASSPGLAVDTQYF.

The V and J genes are TRBV7-6 and TRBJ2-7; 9 bases fit TRBD1. Trimming at V came to 3 bases and at J to 2 bases, leaving 2 bases not matched to a gene. The germline V gene has CDR1 SGHVS and CDR2 FNYEAQ. The CDR3 spans 14 residues. The CDR3 region has the DNA TGTGCCAGCAGCTTTGGGACAGGGCCCTACGAGCAGTACTTC. Its translation is CASSFGTGPYEQYF.

This clone came up a few times. This chain uses TRBV5-4 with TRBJ1-2, with 7 bases aligning to TRBD1. The CDR3 covers 14 residues. The V gene end was trimmed by 2 bases and the J gene end by 7 bases; junction bases not matched to a gene: 8. The germline V gene encodes CDR1 SGHNT and CDR2 YYREEE (reference sequence). As DNA, the CDR3 is TGTGCCAGCAGCTTACAGGGGAGGTTGGGTGGCTACACCTTC. Protein product: CASSLQGRLGGYTF.

The genes are TRBV27 and TRBJ2-1; tentative D call: TRBD1 (6 bases). Germline lookup yields CDR1 MNHEY and CDR2 SMNVEV (reference sequence). Trimming removed 5 bases from V and 8 bases from J, with 10 bases in between. The CDR3 has 12 amino acids. CDR3: CASSHRVDEQFF. The DNA of the CDR3 is TGTGCCAGCAGTCACAGGGTCGATGAGCAGTTCTTC.

The chain links TRBV5-1 to TRBJ1-6; the match to TRBD1 covers 7 bases. V trimming: 4 bases; J trimming: 8 bases; junction bases outside the gene matches: 6. The germline V gene encodes CDR1 SGHRS and CDR2 YFSETQ. The CDR3 runs 14 residues. The CDR3 DNA follows: TGCGCCAGCAGCCCGACAGGGACCGATTCACCCCTCCACTTT. Its protein product is CASSPTGTDSPLHF. Based on the CDR3 plus reference TRBV5-1 and TRBJ1-6, the full variable domain is KAGVTQTPRYLIKTRGQQVTLSCSPISGHRSVSWYQQTPGQGLQFLFEYFSETQRNKGNFPGRFSGRQFSNSRSEMNVSTLELGDSALYLCASSPTGTDSPLHFGNGTRLTVT.

The chain joins TRBV19 to TRBJ2-7; a weak D match, TRBD1 (7 bases). From germline, CDR1 is LNHDA and CDR2 SQIVND (reference sequence). The CDR3 totals 14 residues. Trimming took off 5 bases at V and 2 bases at J, with 13 bases between the two ends. This chain's CDR3 is CASSEQGGPYEQYF. For the CDR3, the DNA is TGTGCCAGTAGTGAGCAGGGGGGCCCCTACGAGCAGTACTTC.

This clone was observed a single time. This rearrangement joins TRBV7-9 to TRBJ2-3; 15 nucleotides line up with TRBD2. The CDR3 consists of 19 residues. In germline, CDR1 is SEHNR, CDR2 FQNEAQ (reference sequence). With V trimmed by 3 bases and J by 0 bases, 7 bases remained unmatched. DNA for the CDR3: TGTGCCAGCAGCTTGGGACTAGCGGGGGGCCCCACTAGCACAGATACGCAGTATTTT. Protein sequence: CASSLGLAGGPTSTDTQYF.

The rearrangement links TRBV3-1 (or the pseudogene TRBV3-2) to TRBJ1-6; 8 bases align to TRBD1. Germline-derived CDR1 and CDR2 are LGHDT and YNNKEL (reference sequence). V shed 6 bases and J 12 bases; nucleotides not matched to a gene: 10. The length of the CDR3 is 14 residues. The DNA for the CDR3 is TGTGCCAGCAGAATCTCAGGGGGCTCTGAACCCCTCCACTTT. It is translated as CASRISGGSEPLHF.

The V call is TRBV7-8, the J call TRBJ1-2, with D perhaps matching TRBD1 (5 bases). This CDR3 has 15 residues. V was shortened by 3 bases and J by 7 bases, with 18 bases between the two germline ends. The germline gives CDR1 SGHVS, CDR2 FQNEAQ. CDR3 nucleotides: TGTGCCAGCAGCTTTCATGGAGGGACCTCCGGTGGCTACACCTTC. Its protein is CASSFHGGTSGGYTF.

The chain carries TRBV1 and TRBJ2-7; no check of the table's D call, TRBD2, against the DNA was made. TRBV1 is tagged as a pseudogene. The CDR3 extends over 19 amino acids. The CDR3 spells CTSSPVRLVAGGRRYEQYF. CDR3 nucleotide sequence: TGCACCAGCAGCCCGGTCCGTTTGGTAGCGGGGGGGCGTCGTTACGAGCAGTACTTC.

The chain recombines TRBV5-1 with TRBJ2-3; tentative D call: TRBD1 (5 bases). V lost 0 bases to trimming and J lost 4 bases, with 12 bases between them. The CDR3 length is 15 residues. Germline values: CDR1 SGHRS, CDR2 YFSETQ. The CDR3 region has the DNA TGCGCCAGCAGCTTGGTAGGGGCGGACGCAGATACGCAGTATTTT. Translated, it gives CASSLVGADADTQYF. Using reference TRBV5-1 and TRBJ2-3 for the parts outside the CDR3, the full variable domain is KAGVTQTPRYLIKTRGQQVTLSCSPISGHRSVSWYQQTPGQGLQFLFEYFSETQRNKGNFPGRFSGRQFSNSRSEMNVSTLELGDSALYLCASSLVGADADTQYFGPGTRLTVL.

This clone was detected a few times. The V gene is TRBV6-4, the J gene TRBJ2-3, with D tentatively TRBD2 (7 bases). The CDR3 length is 17 residues. V was clipped by 0 bases and J by 1 base, with 14 bases between them. The germline CDR1 and CDR2 sequences are MRHNA and SNTAGT. In nucleotides, the CDR3 is TGTGCCAGCAGTGACTCTGCTGGGGGGGGCCGCACAGATACGCAGTATTTT. Translated, it gives CASSDSAGGGRTDTQYF.

CDR3: CASRPNRGPSEKLFF. DNA of the CDR3: TGTGCCAGCAGGCCTAACAGGGGGCCGAGTGAAAAACTGTTTTTT. The V and J genes are TRBV6-4 and TRBJ1-4; 9 positions agree with TRBD1. Looked up from germline, CDR1 is MRHNA and CDR2 is SNTAGT. The CDR3 runs to 15 residues. The V segment lost 6 bases and the J segment 7 bases; nucleotides outside the gene matches: 9.

The J gene is TRBJ1-4, the V gene TRBV6-1; possibly TRBD1 for D (5 bases). CDR3 length equals 16 residues. Germline CDR1 is MNHNS and CDR2 is SASEGT. Trimming left V 8 bases short and J 5 bases short, with 21 bases between. The CDR3, as DNA: TGTGCCAGCCGTGGATTAACGTCCTGGGGCAATGAAAAACTGTTTTTT. The encoded protein is CASRGLTSWGNEKLFF.

This clone was found a few times. The chain employs TRBV7-2 and TRBJ1-2; 10 positions agree with TRBD1. V was clipped by 7 bases and J by 4 bases; unmatched bases: 12. Germline assignment: CDR1 SGHTA and CDR2 FQGNSA. The CDR3 loop spans 16 amino acids. CDR3 loop: CASTQTQTGGGYGYTF. The CDR3 nucleotides are TGTGCCAGCACCCAAACCCAGACAGGGGGCGGCTATGGCTACACCTTC.

The chain is built from TRBV21-1 and TRBJ2-7; the listed D gene, TRBD1, was not tested against the DNA. TRBV21-1 is recorded as a pseudogene. The CDR3 totals 14 residues. The CDR3 reads CASSKLGRSYEQYV. CDR3 DNA sequence: TGTGCCAGCAGCAAGTTGGGCAGATCCTACGAGCAGTACGTC.